This T cell receptor (beta chain) derives from a study of T cell changes during pregnancy in multiple sclerosis (dated by TCRdb to about 2019). In the study overall: In women with multiple sclerosis, the researchers looked at how the T cell repertoire shifted as pregnancy progressed.

Here V drops 4 bases and J drops 8 bases, and the junction holds 9 bases not matched to any gene. The germline V gene gives CDR1 as SGHRS and CDR2 as YFSETQ. The CDR3 contains 16 residues, cysteine and phenylalanine counted. The sequence is cut down to CDR3 DNA, 48 bases in frame from base 1. Libraries were constructed by the immunoSEQ multiplex PCR assay. Imported from immuneACCESS, the table was reduced by TCRdb to in-frame sequences with V and J called. These copies leave out some clones; in studies compared against another copy, an unresolved V gene accounts for under half, and the cause of the remainder is not known. This sample has 80,000 to 100,000 clones in its table, and roughly 92% of those were observed once. Roughly 0.95% of the sample is in the top ten clones. To note about this clone: Its recognized antigen is unknown. The record has no base qualities; no much larger clone is one base away.

The sequence came from a female donor with multiple sclerosis, enrolled in a pregnancy study. The specimen comprised peripheral blood, sampled after pregnancy. This receptor chain uses TRBV5-1 and TRBJ2-1; 13 of the junction bases match TRBD2. The CDR3 reads CASSRGLAGPGDEQFF. The base sequence is TGCGCCAGCAGCAGGGGACTAGCGGGACCAGGGGATGAGCAGTTCTTC.